The next 30 T cell receptor beta chains were all read from a single sample in a study of blood T cell repertoires in COVID-19. The method was immunoSEQ multiplex PCR; TCRdb's version includes in-frame clones alone and lacks a portion of them. In the table there are under 200,000 clones, roughly 90% of which are singletons. Sequencing was performed on peripheral blood. The receptor set was obtained from a woman in her seventies with acute or convalescent COVID-19.

The chain links TRBV5-1 to TRBJ1-3; D is possibly TRBD1 (6 bases). Germline assignment: CDR1 SGHRS and CDR2 YFSETQ. CDR3 size: 16 residues. Trimming stripped 6 bases from V and 2 bases from J, with 18 bases between. The CDR3 DNA reads TGCGCCAGCACCCTTGGTGGGACAAGGACTGGAAACACCATATATTTT. Residues: CASTLGGTRTGNTIYF. The whole variable domain, filled in from reference TRBV5-1 and TRBJ1-3, reads KAGVTQTPRYLIKTRGQQVTLSCSPISGHRSVSWYQQTPGQGLQFLFEYFSETQRNKGNFPGRFSGRQFSNSRSEMNVSTLELGDSALYLCASTLGGTRTGNTIYFGEGSWLTVV.

The chain couples TRBV4-3 to TRBJ2-7; 7 nucleotides align to TRBD2. In germline, CDR1 is LGHNA, CDR2 YSLEER. J gave up 4 bases and V 0 bases, and 6 bases lay outside the gene matches. CDR3 length: 15 amino acids. DNA of the CDR3: TGCGCCAGCAGCCAAGAGGGCGGGAGTGCGTACGAGCAGTACTTC. This codes for CASSQEGGSAYEQYF.

V usage is TRBV12-3 or TRBV12-4 and J usage is TRBJ1-5; 7 bases line up with TRBD1. This CDR3 has 12 residues. Trimming took 3 bases from V and 11 from J; bases not matched to a gene: 4. Here the CDR3 reads CASSLGQWAQHF. CDR3 coding DNA: TGTGCCAGCAGTTTGGGACAGTGGGCCCAGCATTTT.

This rearrangement joins TRBV11-2 to TRBJ2-3, with D tentatively TRBD2 (5 bases). There are 15 residues in the CDR3. Germline-derived CDR1 and CDR2 are SGHAT and FQNNGV. V was trimmed by 5 bases and J by 7 bases, leaving 19 bases between them. The CDR3 DNA reads TGTGCCAGCAGCCCCCCGTACCCCGGGGTAAATACGCAGTATTTT. Amino acids: CASSPPYPGVNTQYF.

J is TRBJ2-3 and V is TRBV28; D gene unclear. V was pared by 5 bases and J by 0 bases, with 6 bases between. In germline, CDR1 is MDHEN, CDR2 SYDVKM. The CDR3 totals 13 residues. CDR3 protein: CASSPGSTDTQYF. The CDR3 DNA reads TGTGCCAGCAGTCCCGGGAGCACAGATACGCAGTATTTT.

The chain employs TRBV7-8 and TRBJ1-5; D unresolved. Trimming shortened V by 3 bases and J by 2 bases, and 11 bases separated the two germline ends. This CDR3 region has 15 residues. Germline assignment: CDR1 SGHVS and CDR2 FQNEAQ. CDR3: CASSLRRVGNQPQHF. Written as DNA, the CDR3 is TGTGCCAGCAGCTTGCGGCGAGTGGGCAATCAGCCCCAGCATTTT.

The chain employs TRBV19 and TRBJ1-4; 9 bases are shared with TRBD1. This CDR3 has 14 amino acids. J lost 9 bases, V lost 7 bases, and 9 bases had no gene match. The germline V gene has CDR1 LNHDA and CDR2 SQIVND (reference sequence). In DNA, the CDR3 is TGTGCCAGTACGGAACAGGGGGCGCTGAAAAAACTGTTTTTT. The encoded protein is CASTEQGALKKLFF.

On this clone: This sample also contains other DNA sequences that code for the same CDR3. The gene calls are TRBV19 and TRBJ1-2, with 7 positions matching TRBD1. Germline V gives CDR1 LNHDA, CDR2 SQIVND (reference sequence). This CDR3 has 12 residues. V shed 5 bases, J shed 4 bases, and the junction held 1 base outside the gene matches. DNA for the CDR3: TGTGCCAGTAGTCGGGACAGCTATGGCTACACCTTC. Protein product: CASSRDSYGYTF.

This clone showed up just a few times. The V call is TRBV11-3, the J call TRBJ2-5; D gene ambiguous. Trimming took off 2 bases at V and 3 bases at J, with 4 bases between the two ends. Germline lookup yields CDR1 SGHNT and CDR2 YENEEA. The CDR3 spans 12 residues. CDR3 sequence reads: CASSLREETQYF. The CDR3 DNA sequence: TGTGCCAGCAGCTTACGCGAAGAGACCCAGTACTTC.

The rearrangement uses TRBV5-5 and TRBJ2-2, with D maybe TRBD2 (5 bases). This CDR3 contains 14 residues. Germline V CDR1 and CDR2: SGHKS, YYEKEE (reference sequence). V was cut by 5 bases and J by 6 bases, with 14 bases left in between. For the CDR3, the DNA is TGTGCCAGCAGGTTTGCGGGCGGCGCCGGGGAGCTGTTTTTT. It is translated as CASRFAGGAGELFF.

This sequence joins TRBV5-6 and TRBJ1-1, with a weak D call TRBD1 (5 bases). Deletions cut 3 bases from V and 2 bases from J, with 11 bases between. This CDR3 region has 14 residues. Germline values: CDR1 SGHDT, CDR2 YYEEEE. The CDR3 nucleotides read TGTGCCAGCAGCTCCGGGACTGGAAACACTGAAGCTTTCTTT. Protein product: CASSSGTGNTEAFF.

V and J are TRBV5-5 and TRBJ2-7, with D maybe TRBD1 (5 bases). The length of the CDR3 is 12 residues. Germline V gene lookup returns CDR1 SGHKS and CDR2 YYEKEE (reference sequence). V was shortened by 5 bases and J by 6 bases, with 12 bases between the two germline ends. The CDR3, as DNA: TGTGCCAGCAGGACGCAGGGTCGCGAGCAGTACTTC. Protein sequence: CASRTQGREQYF. Using reference TRBV5-5 and TRBJ2-7 for the parts outside the CDR3, the full variable domain is DAGVTQSPTHLIKTRGQQVTLRCSPISGHKSVSWYQQVLGQGPQFIFQYYEKEERGRGNFPDRFSARQFPNYSSELNVNALLLGDSALYLCASRTQGREQYFGPGTRLTVT.

This clone was seen a single time. The V call is TRBV19, the J call TRBJ1-2; 9 bases align to TRBD1. The germline gives CDR1 LNHDA, CDR2 SQIVND (reference sequence). The V segment lost 7 bases and the J segment 2 bases; nucleotides outside the gene matches: 5. The CDR3 contains 14 residues. Here the CDR3 reads CASTRDRENYGYTF. In DNA, the CDR3 is TGTGCCAGTACAAGGGACAGGGAGAACTATGGCTACACCTTC.

The chain's CDR3 is CASSLRVTGTSGSVDEQFF. DNA for the CDR3: TGTGCCAGCAGTTTACGAGTGACCGGGACTAGCGGGAGTGTAGATGAGCAGTTCTTC. The J gene is TRBJ2-1, the V gene TRBV28, with 14 positions matching TRBD2. Germline CDR1 MDHEN, CDR2 SYDVKM. V lost 2 bases, J lost 8 bases, and 14 bases stayed unmatched. The CDR3 is made up of 19 amino acids. Filled out from reference TRBV28 and TRBJ2-1, the complete variable domain reads DVKVTQSSRYLVKRTGEKVFLECVQDMDHENMFWYRQDPGLGLRLIYFSYDVKMKEKGDIPEGYSVSREKKERFSLILESASTNQTSMYLCASSLRVTGTSGSVDEQFFGPGTRLTVL.

The rearrangement links TRBV6-1 to TRBJ1-1, with 9 bases identical to TRBD1. Trimming removed 2 bases from V and 1 base from J; junction bases left unmatched: 8. In germline, CDR1 is MNHNS, CDR2 SASEGT. The CDR3 has 17 amino acids. The CDR3 sequence: CASSEPGSGQGNTEAFF. CDR3 coding DNA: TGTGCCAGCAGTGAACCCGGTTCGGGACAGGGGAACACTGAAGCTTTCTTT.

CDR3: CASSIVDGRGEQYF. DNA of the CDR3: TGTGCCAGTAGTATCGTTGACGGACGGGGGGAGCAGTACTTC. The genes are TRBV19 and TRBJ2-7; D possibly corresponds to TRBD2 (6 bases). Germline lookup yields CDR1 LNHDA and CDR2 SQIVND (reference sequence). This CDR3 spans 14 amino acids. V shed 3 bases and J shed 7 bases, with 16 bases lying between them.

The genes are TRBV6-6 and TRBJ2-7; weak D call: TRBD2 (5 bases). V was trimmed by 5 bases and J by 0 bases, leaving 14 bases between them. CDR1 MNHNY and CDR2 SVGAGI come from the germline V gene (reference sequence). This CDR3 contains 15 residues. The CDR3 loop reads CASSPRTGGSYEQYF. CDR3 DNA sequence: TGTGCCAGCAGTCCCCGGACTGGCGGCTCCTACGAGCAGTACTTC.

The chain uses TRBV5-1 and TRBJ2-7; tentative D call: TRBD1 (6 bases). The CDR3 has 13 residues. Trimming took off 5 bases at V and 3 bases at J, with 12 bases between the two ends. The germline CDR1 and CDR2 sequences are SGHRS and YFSETQ. The CDR3 DNA is TGCGCCAGCAGGAAATCGGACAGCTACGAGCAGTACTTC. Encoded protein: CASRKSDSYEQYF.

The V and J genes are TRBV28 and TRBJ2-1, with 7 positions matching TRBD1. Germline CDR1 MDHEN, CDR2 SYDVKM. Trimming at V came to 3 bases and at J to 4 bases, leaving 6 bases not matched to a gene. The CDR3 sequence is 15 residues long. For the CDR3, the DNA is TGTGCCAGCAGTTTGATCGGCAGGGGGTACAATGAGCAGTTCTTC. It yields the protein CASSLIGRGYNEQFF.

J is TRBJ1-2 and V is TRBV2; 8 bases fit TRBD1. Germline V gene sequence: CDR1 SNHLY, CDR2 FYNNEI. The CDR3 contains 15 residues. J gave up 1 base and V 5 bases, and 6 bases lay outside the gene matches. The CDR3 region is CASSYWTGNNYGYTF. The CDR3 DNA follows: TGTGCCAGCAGTTATTGGACAGGGAATAACTATGGCTACACCTTC.

V and J are TRBV29-1 and TRBJ2-7; D unresolved. Per germline, CDR1 SQVTM and CDR2 ANQGSEA. Deletions cut 4 bases from V and 0 bases from J, with 4 bases between. The CDR3 is 11 residues long. The CDR3 loop is CSVGPSYEQYF. For the CDR3, the DNA is TGCAGCGTTGGGCCCTCCTACGAGCAGTACTTC.

The CDR3, as DNA: TGCGCCAGCAGCCAACTTATCGGGGGGATCACAGATACGCAGTATTTT. It translates to CASSQLIGGITDTQYF. The V gene is TRBV4-1, the J gene TRBJ2-3; TRBD2 agrees at 7 bases. The CDR3 is 16 amino acids. Trimming at V came to 2 bases and at J to 2 bases, leaving 7 bases not matched to a gene. Germline V CDR1 and CDR2: MGHRA, YSYEKL.

V gene TRBV20-1 combines with J gene TRBJ1-3, with D unresolved. V was cut by 0 bases and J by 8 bases, with 5 bases left in between. CDR1 and CDR2 (germline): DFQATT, SNEGSKA (reference sequence). The CDR3 covers 11 residues. The DNA for the CDR3 is TGCAGTGCTAGAGAGGCTCACACCATATATTTT. Its protein is CSAREAHTIYF.

This sequence joins TRBV27 and TRBJ2-1; D remains ambiguous. CDR3 length: 16 residues. CDR1 MNHEY and CDR2 SMNVEV come from the germline V gene (reference sequence). With 2 bases removed from V and 6 bases from J, the gap between germline ends came to 17 bases. CDR3 nucleotides: TGTGCCAGCAGTTTAGACGACACCACAGTTACCAATGAGCAGTTCTTC. This encodes CASSLDDTTVTNEQFF.

The rearrangement uses TRBV24-1 and TRBJ1-2; 10 nucleotides line up with TRBD1. Germline loops: CDR1 KGHDR, CDR2 SFDVKD. Trimming cost V 2 bases and J 3 bases; bases outside gene matches: 5. This CDR3 comprises 16 residues. The CDR3 spells CATSDSGTGAYYGYTF. The DNA of the CDR3 is TGTGCCACCAGTGATTCCGGGACAGGGGCCTACTATGGCTACACCTTC.

The chain has TRBV10-3 and TRBJ2-1; tentative D call: TRBD2 (6 bases). Germline CDR1 ENHRY, CDR2 SYGVKD. The V and J ends lost 2 bases and 9 bases respectively, with 17 bases between them. The CDR3 extends over 15 amino acids. The CDR3 region has the DNA TGTGCCATCAGTGAGGTTCGGGGCGCCGGGGGTGAGCAGTTCTTC. Its protein is CAISEVRGAGGEQFF.

The chain links TRBV16 to TRBJ1-5, with D unclear. Between the trimmed V and J ends, which lost 0 bases and 3 bases, there was a span of 9 bases. The CDR3 length is 15 residues. Germline assignment: CDR1 KGHSY and CDR2 FQNENV. CDR3 DNA sequence: TGTGCCAGCAGCCAATCGGGAGGGAACAATCAGCCCCAGCATTTT. Protein: CASSQSGGNNQPQHF.

The chain has TRBV6-5 and TRBJ2-7, with TRBD2 matching 11 bases. J gave up 1 base and V 3 bases, and 5 bases lay outside the gene matches. Germline CDR1 is MNHEY and CDR2 is SVGAGI. This CDR3 has 16 residues. As DNA, the CDR3 is TGTGCCAGCAGTTATCGTGGGACTAGCGGTTCCTACGAGCAGTACTTC. It codes for CASSYRGTSGSYEQYF.

The V gene is TRBV19, the J gene TRBJ2-5; 8 nucleotides match TRBD2. After removal of 3 bases from V and 3 bases from J, the junction contained 3 bases not matched to a gene. The CDR3 extends over 14 amino acids. The germline V gene encodes CDR1 LNHDA and CDR2 SQIVND (reference sequence). CDR3 nucleotide sequence: TGTGCCAGTAGTATTACTAGCGGAAAAGAGACCCAGTACTTC. The encoded protein is CASSITSGKETQYF.

The rearrangement links TRBV2 to TRBJ2-3; 9 nucleotides match TRBD2. Germline CDR1 is SNHLY and CDR2 is FYNNEI. After removal of 3 bases from V and 3 bases from J, the junction contained 4 bases not matched to a gene. This CDR3 has 15 residues. The DNA for the CDR3 is TGTGCCAGCAGTGACGTAGCGGGGGAGACAGATACGCAGTATTTT. It specifies CASSDVAGETDTQYF.